The present T cell receptor (beta chain) was sequenced within a study of blood T cell repertoires in COVID-19. Background on the study: The origin of the acute and convalescent COVID-19 samples was the United States, Italy and Spain.

V was clipped by 4 bases and J by 2 bases; unmatched bases: 12. Germline assignment: CDR1 SGHRS and CDR2 YFSETQ. The CDR3 has 16 residues. Original analysis: Nucleated cell counts were estimated from reference gene primer amplification. Data came from immunoSEQ multiplex PCR; TCRdb stores just in-frame clones and leaves some out. The DNA was the basis for D and trimming; V, J and clone size are from that table. The table lists approximately 250,000 clones, roughly 84% of them singletons. Sequenced input: peripheral blood. V gene TRBV5-1 combines with J gene TRBJ2-7, with 7 bases lining up with TRBD2. The sequence was obtained from a woman aged 45-59 years with acute or convalescent COVID-19. The CDR3 is CASSGRAAGRAYEQYF. CDR3 DNA sequence: TGCGCCAGCAGCGGGAGGGCGGCAGGTCGGGCCTACGAGCAGTACTTC.